Sequencing of this T cell receptor (beta chain) was carried out in a study of early T cells in non-severe SARS-CoV-2 infection (dated by TCRdb to the early 2020s). Regarding the complete study: Bulk RNA from unsorted whole blood was used for TCR sequencing, so alpha and beta chains could not be paired.

The study was a case-control design nested within a healthcare worker cohort in London, UK, with weekly nasopharyngeal swab PCR tests and blood sampling. Between 23 and 31 March 2020, the week of the UK lockdown, healthcare workers were enrolled and then followed up weekly for as long as 16 weeks. There are 11 amino acids in the CDR3, from cysteine to phenylalanine inclusive. The CDR3 DNA has 33 bases and is translated from base 1. CDR1 and CDR2 are read off the germline V gene as MDHEN and SYDVKM. V drops 10 bases and J drops 1 base, leaving 7 bases in between. For this clonotype: The antigen it recognizes is unknown. One base away there is no much larger clone; base qualities are not given.

The library relied on 5' RACE. The reads were generated on a NextSeq 500. In the TCR library protocol, unique molecular identifiers were attached to individual cDNA molecules to correct for PCR bias and sequencing error. Both TCR alpha and beta chains were sequenced, and tight co-correlation was observed between alpha and beta sequence abundances in each sample. On the authors' methods: Decombinator V4 was used to annotate TCR sequences for V gene, J gene and CDR3. Expanded TCRs were defined as changing significantly between any two time points under a Poisson model with p below 0.0001. TCR abundances were normalised to the total number of TCRs sequenced per sample and expressed as counts per million. TRAV1-2 paired with TRAJ12, TRAJ20 or TRAJ33 defined MAIT TCRs, while TRAV10 paired with TRAJ18 defined iNKT TCRs. VDJdb, accessed 1 November 2021, was searched for CMV, EBV and SARS-CoV-2 annotated TCRs, with TCRs annotated for multiple antigens excluded. TCRdb reran the public reads through fastp at Q25 and MiXCR, keeping productive beta chains. Merged by CDR3 protein, the rows form single entries marked with the most common genes and DNA. None of the V and J calls come from the authors' own analysis; TCRdb made them. The sample table contains some 91,000 distinct CDR3 sequences; only one count was recorded for 8% to 13% of them. The ten largest clones represent under 5% of the sample.

The full study reports these points: VDJdb matching was skewed toward anti-spike CD8 responses and likely underestimated virus-specific expansions by missing private and CD4 specificities.

In this chain, TRBV28 is recombined with TRBJ1-1; there is no confident call for the D gene. This receptor was obtained from an adult who was a healthcare worker with PCR-confirmed SARS-CoV-2 infection or an uninfected control (not recorded which). This material consisted of whole blood, taken at baseline. The sequence in DNA is TGTGCCACCGAAGAGAACACTGAAGCTTTCTTT. Its protein is CATEENTEAFF.